This T cell receptor (beta chain) was identified during a study of cytomegalovirus exposure and HLA in healthy donors. On the study more broadly: As an earlier analysis found, around 200 million T cells yielded fewer than 130 million unique TCR beta sequences. Study-wide findings and caveats: High specificity and sensitivity for cytomegalovirus status were reported for the classifier.

The CDR3 is 14 residues long. The V gene's germline CDR1 is SGHTA and CDR2 FQGNSA. J gave up 7 bases and V 5 bases, and 8 bases lay outside the gene matches. Primers included in the PCR were 60 Vbeta and 13 Jbeta primers. The data were produced by immunoSEQ multiplex PCR, yet TCRdb's version contains in-frame clones alone and is incomplete. The sample includes some 160,000 clones, more than 65% of them seen just once. This clone occurred a few times. Its antigen is as yet unknown. The chain combines TRBV7-2 with TRBJ2-1; 7 nucleotides line up with TRBD1. The sample consisted of PBMCs. The sequence derives from a woman in her twenties or thirties in good health and CMV-seronegative. The CDR3 region is CASSDRTGGNEQFF. The CDR3 DNA is TGTGCCAGCAGCGATCGGACAGGTGGTAATGAGCAGTTCTTC.